These 26 T cell receptor beta chains came from one sample sequenced in a study of CD8 T cells in ankylosing spondylitis. Study-wide results and limits: One TCR beta motif, made up of several highly homologous variants, appeared characteristic of ankylosing spondylitis blood.

These receptors are not linked to any known antigen. TCRdb called the 5' RACE reads again in MiXCR, with one record for every CDR3 protein. The table has approximately 300,000 distinct CDR3 sequences, 8% seen once; the top ten hold less than 15%. Sample: blood, either unsorted or a sorted T cell fraction (not recorded which). Receptors were obtained from a male donor with ankylosing spondylitis.

This clonotype was counted a few times. The rearrangement joins TRBV4-3 to TRBJ1-2, with 10 nucleotides matching TRBD1. The CDR3 consists of 17 residues. The germline gives CDR1 LGHNA, CDR2 YSLEER. With 4 bases clipped from V and 4 bases from J, the junction kept 12 bases outside the gene matches. The CDR3 loop is CASSPVGTGDFGYGYTF. DNA for the CDR3: TGCGCCAGCAGCCCCGTTGGGACAGGGGATTTTGGCTATGGCTACACCTTC.

This clonotype was seen at least ten times. CDR3 DNA: TGTGCCAGCAGTTCGACCGGGACAGGCCTCTCCTACAATGAGCAGTTCTTC. It is translated as CASSSTGTGLSYNEQFF. The genes are TRBV28 and TRBJ2-1; 8 nucleotides agree with TRBD1. The CDR3 is made up of 17 amino acids. With V trimmed by 4 bases and J by 0 bases, 8 bases remained unmatched. Germline CDR1 MDHEN, CDR2 SYDVKM.

Many counts were recorded for this clonotype. The V and J genes are TRBV7-2 and TRBJ2-1, with 11 bases matching TRBD2. Germline CDR1 reads SGHTA; CDR2 reads FQGNSA. The ends lost 5 bases at V and 15 bases at J; junction bases unmatched: 9. This CDR3 has 13 residues. The chain's CDR3 is CASSALTSGIRFF. In DNA form, the CDR3 reads TGTGCCAGCAGCGCGCTGACTAGCGGGATAAGGTTCTTC.

This clonotype has a handful of counts. The chain joins TRBV5-6 to TRBJ1-6; D unclear. Trimming left V 4 bases short and J 9 bases short, with 14 bases between. CDR3 length: 14 amino acids. Germline loops: CDR1 SGHDT, CDR2 YYEEEE. For the CDR3, the DNA is TGTGCCAGCAGCCCGCGGCAGTTAAGTTCACCCCTCCACTTT. Amino acid sequence: CASSPRQLSSPLHF.

The chain joins TRBV20-1 to TRBJ1-6, with 9 bases matching TRBD1. The CDR3 has 14 residues. CDR1 and CDR2 (germline): DFQATT, SNEGSKA (reference sequence). Germline trimming cut 2 bases from V and 7 bases from J; bases unmatched to any gene: 3. DNA of the CDR3: TGCAGTGCTAGAAGACAGGGGGAAAATTCACCCCTCCACTTT. Translating it yields CSARRQGENSPLHF.

This chain uses TRBV4-2 with TRBJ2-7; D unclear. Trimming took 0 bases from V and 7 from J, leaving 10 bases between them. CDR3 length: 13 residues. In germline, CDR1 is LGHNA, CDR2 YNFKEQ. The CDR3 here is CASSQEPNREQYF. The CDR3 DNA reads TGTGCCAGCAGCCAAGAGCCCAATCGGGAGCAGTACTTC.

This clonotype was seen a handful of times. The V and J genes are TRBV21-1 and TRBJ2-7; TRBD1 reflects the table's D call only, with no check against the DNA. TRBV21-1 is flagged as a pseudogene. The length of the CDR3 is 11 residues. The CDR3 DNA reads TGTGCCAGCACCCAGGGACGCGAGCAGTACTTC. Its translation is CASTQGREQYF.

Many counts were recorded for this clonotype. This chain uses TRBV12-3 or TRBV12-4 with TRBJ2-7, with D maybe TRBD2 (6 bases). V was shortened by 10 bases and J by 5 bases, with 18 bases between the two germline ends. The CDR3 runs to 13 residues. The CDR3 region is CATARGRDHEQYF. DNA for the CDR3: TGTGCCACCGCGCGGGGCAGGGACCACGAGCAGTACTTC.

This clonotype was seen more than once but under ten times. The chain combines TRBV10-3 with TRBJ2-1; D unresolved. The germline V gene has CDR1 ENHRY and CDR2 SYGVKD. V lost 2 bases and J lost 8, with 10 bases in between. The CDR3 consists of 13 residues. The CDR3 loop reads CAISEESSDEQFF. DNA for the CDR3: TGTGCCATCAGTGAGGAGAGTTCGGATGAGCAGTTCTTC.

This clonotype appeared many times. This chain uses TRBV5-6 with TRBJ1-2; no clear D gene. V lost 1 base and J lost 4, with 5 bases in between. The CDR3 has 12 amino acids. Germline loops: CDR1 SGHDT, CDR2 YYEEEE. The CDR3 region is CASSLSGYGYTF. CDR3 nucleotides: TGTGCCAGCAGCTTGTCAGGCTATGGCTACACCTTC.

In its sample, this clonotype was seen a few times. J is TRBJ2-5 and V is TRBV3-1; 7 positions match TRBD2. From germline, CDR1 is LGHDT and CDR2 YNNKEL (reference sequence). The CDR3 sequence is 17 residues long. After removal of 0 bases from V and 4 bases from J, the junction contained 11 bases not matched to a gene. The CDR3 region is CASSQDRGGRVGETQYF. The CDR3, as DNA: TGTGCCAGCAGCCAAGATCGGGGCGGGAGAGTAGGAGAGACCCAGTACTTC.

This chain links TRBV6-1 with TRBJ2-3; possible D gene TRBD2, 5 bases. Per germline, CDR1 MNHNS and CDR2 SASEGT. This CDR3 is built from 13 residues. Trimming removed 7 bases from V and 4 bases from J, with 12 bases in between. The CDR3 reads CASTGPGADTQYF. CDR3 nucleotide sequence: TGTGCCAGCACCGGCCCCGGGGCAGATACGCAGTATTTT.

Ten or more counts support this clonotype. The chain employs TRBV2 and TRBJ2-2; D may match TRBD1 or TRBD2 (5 bases each). Germline-derived CDR1 and CDR2 are SNHLY and FYNNEI. Trimming removed 5 bases from V and 2 bases from J, with 15 bases in between. CDR3 size: 16 residues. The CDR3 DNA reads TGTGCCAGCAGTTTAGACAGAGGGATTAACACCGGGGAGCTGTTTTTT. It is translated as CASSLDRGINTGELFF. The full variable domain, with the rest looked up from reference TRBV2 and TRBJ2-2, is EPEVTQTPSHQVTQMGQEVILRCVPISNHLYFYWYRQILGQKVEFLVSFYNNEISEKSEIFDDQFSVERPDGSNFTLKIRSTKLEDSAMYFCASSLDRGINTGELFFGEGSRLTVL.

This chain links TRBV10-3 with TRBJ2-2; a weak D match, TRBD2 (5 bases). The germline V gene encodes CDR1 ENHRY and CDR2 SYGVKD. This CDR3 is 16 amino acids long. Trimming cost V 0 bases and J 6 bases, with 14 bases left between them. The CDR3 DNA reads TGTGCCATCAGTGAGTCGAGTTCTCTCGGGGCCGGGGAGCTGTTTTTT. Its translation is CAISESSSLGAGELFF.

This clonotype was observed a handful of times. V and J are TRBV5-1 and TRBJ1-5, with 7 nucleotides matching TRBD1. The length of the CDR3 is 13 residues. The germline V gene has CDR1 SGHRS and CDR2 YFSETQ. J gave up 7 bases and V 6 bases, and 7 bases lay outside the gene matches. In DNA form, the CDR3 reads TGCGCCAGCAATCAGACAGGGAAACAGCCCCAGCATTTT. This encodes CASNQTGKQPQHF. The whole variable domain, filled in from reference TRBV5-1 and TRBJ1-5, reads KAGVTQTPRYLIKTRGQQVTLSCSPISGHRSVSWYQQTPGQGLQFLFEYFSETQRNKGNFPGRFSGRQFSNSRSEMNVSTLELGDSALYLCASNQTGKQPQHFGDGTRLSIL.

This clonotype has ten or more counts. The chain has TRBV5-1 and TRBJ1-1; TRBD1 aligns across 7 bases. Unmatched junction bases numbered 8, after V lost 3 bases and J lost 3 bases. Looked up from germline, CDR1 is SGHRS and CDR2 is YFSETQ. The CDR3 loop spans 15 amino acids. This chain's CDR3 is CASSYDRDSDTEAFF. CDR3 coding DNA: TGCGCCAGCAGCTACGACAGGGATAGTGACACTGAAGCTTTCTTT.

This clonotype was seen a few times. The rearrangement joins TRBV29-1 to TRBJ2-5; TRBD2 matches 7 bases. The length of the CDR3 is 12 residues. After removal of 7 bases from V and 5 bases from J, the junction contained 7 bases not matched to a gene. CDR1 and CDR2 from the germline V gene are SQVTM and ANQGSEA. The CDR3 reads CSAGLVSETQYF. The CDR3, as DNA: TGCAGCGCCGGACTAGTTTCTGAGACCCAGTACTTC.

The V gene is TRBV18, the J gene TRBJ2-1; 9 nucleotides agree with TRBD2. Germline values: CDR1 KGHSH, CDR2 LQKENI. V shed 2 bases and J 8 bases; nucleotides not matched to a gene: 7. This CDR3 comprises 15 residues. The CDR3 loop reads CASSPRVSGSDEQFF. The CDR3 DNA reads TGTGCCAGCTCACCAAGGGTTAGCGGGAGCGATGAGCAGTTCTTC.

This clonotype was seen many times. This chain uses TRBV7-3 with TRBJ2-3; tentative D call: TRBD2 (6 bases). CDR1 is SGHTA, CDR2 FQGTGA, per germline. The V end was cut by 3 bases, the J end by 2 bases, with 12 bases between. The CDR3 is made up of 15 amino acids. Written as DNA, the CDR3 is TGTGCCAGCAGCTTCAGGGCGGGACTCACAGATACGCAGTATTTT. This sequence encodes CASSFRAGLTDTQYF.

This clonotype was picked up many times. The chain carries TRBV12-3 or TRBV12-4 and TRBJ1-4; possibly TRBD1 for D (6 bases). Trimming left V 6 bases short and J 6 bases short, with 17 bases between. This CDR3 region has 15 residues. CDR3 nucleotide sequence: TGTGCCAGCAGCAACCCGGGGACACGCCATGAAAAACTGTTTTTT. This sequence encodes CASSNPGTRHEKLFF.

The chain uses TRBV7-2 and TRBJ2-7; tentatively, D is TRBD1 (5 bases). V shed 2 bases and J shed 7 bases, with 9 bases lying between them. CDR3 length: 12 residues. Germline CDR1 is SGHTA and CDR2 is FQGNSA. The CDR3 coding sequence is TGTGCCAGCAGCTTAATAGGGGCGGAGCAGTACTTC. It codes for CASSLIGAEQYF.

The sample holds many counts of this clonotype. The genes are TRBV5-1 and TRBJ2-2, with TRBD1 identical over 9 bases. Germline-derived CDR1 and CDR2 are SGHRS and YFSETQ. CDR3 length equals 14 residues. Unmatched junction bases numbered 7, after V lost 5 bases and J lost 8 bases. CDR3 loop: CASSPGQGKGELFF. The CDR3 DNA sequence: TGCGCCAGCAGTCCCGGACAGGGGAAGGGGGAGCTGTTTTTT.

This clonotype was seen only a few times. V gene TRBV29-1 combines with J gene TRBJ1-2; no clear D. The CDR3 has 11 residues. Per germline, CDR1 SQVTM and CDR2 ANQGSEA. Between the trimmed V and J ends, which lost 7 bases and 8 bases, there was a span of 14 bases. The CDR3 protein is CSAGHSGGYTF. The CDR3 coding sequence is TGCAGCGCTGGTCATTCGGGGGGCTACACCTTC.

This clonotype was found many times. The chain is built from TRBV7-8 and TRBJ2-1, with TRBD2 as a possible D gene (6 bases). The germline V and J ends were trimmed by 5 bases and 2 bases, with 16 bases remaining between them. The CDR3 spans 16 residues. Germline CDR1 reads SGHVS; CDR2 reads FQNEAQ. CDR3 sequence: CASSRESGLPYNEQFF. DNA for the CDR3: TGTGCCAGCAGCCGGGAGAGCGGGCTGCCCTACAATGAGCAGTTCTTC.

In its sample, this clonotype was seen a few times. V is TRBV20-1 and J is TRBJ2-5, with 8 bases aligning to TRBD1. This CDR3 contains 12 residues. The trim removed 5 bases at V and 2 bases at J, leaving 1 base unmatched. Germline loops: CDR1 DFQATT, CDR2 SNEGSKA (reference sequence). DNA for the CDR3: TGCAGTGCTTGGACAGGGCAAGAGACCCAGTACTTC. It specifies CSAWTGQETQYF.

This clonotype appeared a few times. CDR3 amino acids: CASSPRLAGLSYNEQFF. CDR3 nucleotide sequence: TGTGCCAGCAGCCCCAGACTAGCGGGCCTCTCCTACAATGAGCAGTTCTTC. The chain employs TRBV13 and TRBJ2-1, with 10 positions matching TRBD2. The V segment lost 5 bases and the J segment 0 bases; nucleotides outside the gene matches: 7. The germline V gene has CDR1 PRHDT and CDR2 FYEKMQ (reference sequence). The CDR3 is 17 residues long. The variable domain in full, completed from reference TRBV13 and TRBJ2-1, reads AAGVIQSPRHLIKEKRETATLKCYPIPRHDTVYWYQQGPGQDPQFLISFYEKMQSDKGSIPDRFSAQQFSDYHSELNMSSLELGDSALYFCASSPRLAGLSYNEQFFGPGTRLTVL.